Described below is a single TCR beta chain sequence and its context. In the authors' methods: How many nucleated cells were present was estimated from reference gene primer amplification. Data came from immunoSEQ multiplex PCR; TCRdb stores just in-frame clones and leaves some out. V, J and clone size were drawn from that table, and D and trimming were deduced from the DNA. The sample yields 120,000 to 150,000 clones, roughly 76% seen once. CDR3 length equals 16 residues. Trimming took 7 bases from V and 6 from J, leaving 19 bases between them. Germline V gene sequence: CDR1 MDHEN, CDR2 SYDVKM. This record belongs to a study of blood T cell repertoires in COVID-19. In the study overall: Researchers got acute and convalescent COVID-19 samples from the United States, Italy and Spain. T cells, B-cell-depleted T cells, or PBMCs provided the cDNA or gDNA that served as material.

The TCR sequence derives from a man at least 80 years old with acute or convalescent COVID-19. J is TRBJ1-6 and V is TRBV28, with D possibly TRBD1 on 5 matching bases. The sequenced material came from peripheral blood. CDR3 sequence reads: CASNQGLGVPNSPLHF. The CDR3, as DNA: TGTGCCAGCAATCAGGGATTAGGGGTTCCTAATTCACCCCTCCACTTT.